Each of the 24 T cell receptor beta chains below was sequenced from the same sample in a study of response to subunit inactivated influenza vaccine. TCRdb re-called the RT-PCR reads through MiXCR, storing one row per CDR3 protein. The sample holds hundreds of thousands of distinct CDR3 sequences; 15% to 20% are singletons and the top ten take roughly a tenth. Sequencing used PBMCs from blood, obtained 5 to 6 days after vaccination. These receptors came from a middle-aged man who received an inactivated influenza vaccine.

The chain carries TRBV25-1 and TRBJ1-4, with D perhaps matching TRBD1 (5 bases). V shed 0 bases and J shed 5 bases, with 10 bases lying between them. CDR1 is MGHDK, CDR2 SYGVNS, per germline. The CDR3 consists of 15 residues. Here the CDR3 reads CASSEYSGANEKLFF. In DNA, the CDR3 is TGTGCCAGCAGTGAATATTCTGGGGCGAATGAAAAACTGTTTTTT. The full variable domain, its missing parts supplied by reference TRBV25-1 and TRBJ1-4, is EADIYQTPRYLVIGTGKKITLECSQTMGHDKMYWYQQDPGMELHLIHYSYGVNSTEKGDLSSESTVSRIRTEHFPLTLESARPSHTSQYLCASSEYSGANEKLFFGSGTQLSVL.

This clonotype was observed a handful of times. The V and J genes are TRBV5-1 and TRBJ2-3, with D possibly being TRBD2 (6 bases). There are 15 residues in the CDR3. Germline CDR1 SGHRS, CDR2 YFSETQ. The V end lost 4 bases, the J end lost 0 bases, and 12 bases lay between the germline ends. CDR3 coding DNA: TGCGCCAGCAGCCCAACCCGGGGGAGCACAGATACGCAGTATTTT. It specifies CASSPTRGSTDTQYF.

This clonotype was seen only a few times. This chain links TRBV11-2 with TRBJ2-1; 11 positions match TRBD2. Germline V gene lookup returns CDR1 SGHAT and CDR2 FQNNGV. The CDR3 length is 18 residues. J gave up 7 bases and V 1 base, and 12 bases lay outside the gene matches. As DNA, the CDR3 is TGTGCCAGCAGCTTAGGTCCCATTACTAGCGGGAGAAGGAATGAGCAGTTCTTC. This encodes CASSLGPITSGRRNEQFF.

The chain is built from TRBV20-1 and TRBJ1-4; D is ambiguous. Germline loops: CDR1 DFQATT, CDR2 SNEGSKA (reference sequence). The CDR3 contains 13 residues. V lost 6 bases to trimming and J lost 0 bases, with 8 bases between them. The CDR3 nucleotides are TGCAGTGCAGCCGGTGCAACTAATGAAAAACTGTTTTTT. Its protein is CSAAGATNEKLFF.

V is TRBV6-6 and J is TRBJ1-5; possibly TRBD1 for D (6 bases). Germline values: CDR1 MNHNY, CDR2 SVGAGI (reference sequence). V dropped 3 bases and J dropped 6 bases, with 9 bases sitting between them. The CDR3 runs to 13 residues. The CDR3 sequence is CASSYLQGQPQHF. The CDR3 DNA reads as TGTGCCAGCAGTTATTTACAGGGTCAGCCCCAGCATTTT.

This clonotype was seen only a few times. This chain links TRBV6-5 with TRBJ2-7; the D gene is possibly TRBD1 (6 bases). Germline V gene sequence: CDR1 MNHEY, CDR2 SVGAGI. The CDR3 contains 13 residues. With 4 bases removed from V and 2 bases from J, the gap between germline ends came to 9 bases. CDR3 sequence: CASSWDTTYEQYF. In DNA form, the CDR3 reads TGTGCCAGCAGTTGGGACACAACCTACGAGCAGTACTTC.

This clonotype was counted at least ten times. A junction end diverges from the germline sequence, so it may reflect a read error. V and J are TRBV5-1 and TRBJ2-5, with TRBD2 matching 11 bases. Looked up from germline, CDR1 is SGHRS and CDR2 is YFSETQ. The CDR3 extends over 15 amino acids. CDR3 region: CASSLGTSGKETQYF. The CDR3 bases are TGTGCCAGCAGCCTAGGGACTAGCGGTAAAGAGACCCAGTACTTC.

This chain links TRBV9 with TRBJ2-1; no reliable D call. The CDR3 sequence is 14 residues long. Germline CDR1 and CDR2: SGDLS and YYNGEE. Trimming left V 6 bases short and J 9 bases short, with 19 bases between. CDR3 DNA: TGTGCCAGCACCCTAGGGTCCCTCTGGGGTGAGCAGTTCTTC. Protein: CASTLGSLWGEQFF.

This clonotype came up once. Given a much more abundant clone one base away, this may be a read error. The chain employs TRBV9 and TRBJ1-1; no firm D call. The CDR3 covers 14 residues. Trimming removed 0 bases at V and 6 bases at J, with 12 bases between. Per germline, CDR1 SGDLS and CDR2 YYNGEE. CDR3 nucleotide sequence: TGTGCCAGCAGCGTAGTCCAGCAGAGCTCTGAAGCTTTCTTT. It encodes CASSVVQQSSEAFF.

This clonotype was observed a handful of times. This chain uses TRBV7-2 with TRBJ2-7; 8 nucleotides match TRBD2. Germline V CDR1 and CDR2: SGHTA, FQGNSA. V was pared by 5 bases and J by 4 bases, with 10 bases of the junction left unmatched. This CDR3 has 15 residues. The CDR3, as DNA: TGTGCCAGCAGCACGCTGGCGGGGGGCGCATACGAGCAGTACTTC. Translated, it gives CASSTLAGGAYEQYF.

This rearrangement joins TRBV12-3 or TRBV12-4 to TRBJ2-1; a weak D match, TRBD2 (6 bases). The CDR3 totals 14 residues. Trimming took off 8 bases at V and 2 bases at J, with 13 bases between the two ends. The CDR3 protein is CASGPLAAYNEQFF. DNA of the CDR3: TGTGCCAGCGGACCACTAGCAGCCTACAATGAGCAGTTCTTC.

This sequence joins TRBV24-1 and TRBJ2-5, with 7 bases aligning to TRBD1. The germline V gene encodes CDR1 KGHDR and CDR2 SFDVKD. The CDR3 sequence is 16 residues long. V gave up 0 bases and J gave up 2 bases; unmatched junction bases: 5. CDR3 bases: TGTGCCACCAGTGATTTGTCGGTGACAGGGCAAGAGACCCAGTACTTC. Translation gives CATSDLSVTGQETQYF.

The chain uses TRBV30 and TRBJ2-7; D is ambiguous. Germline assignment: CDR1 GTSNPN and CDR2 SVGIG (reference sequence). Trimming took off 0 bases at V and 0 bases at J, with 15 bases between the two ends. CDR3 size: 16 residues. The CDR3 region has the DNA TGTGCCTGGAGTGTACTATCGACGGAGAGCTCCTACGAGCAGTACTTC. It specifies CAWSVLSTESSYEQYF.

The chain uses TRBV20-1 and TRBJ2-3, with a possible D match to TRBD2 (5 bases). With 1 base removed from V and 11 bases from J, the gap between germline ends came to 16 bases. Germline-derived CDR1 and CDR2 are DFQATT and SNEGSKA (reference sequence). The CDR3 totals 13 residues. CDR3 loop: CSARGVVPEGQYF. The CDR3 region has the DNA TGCAGTGCTAGAGGTGTAGTTCCAGAGGGGCAGTATTTT.

V usage is TRBV7-3 and J usage is TRBJ2-1; 10 nucleotides agree with TRBD2. V lost 11 bases, J lost 3 bases, and 13 bases stayed unmatched. Germline lookup yields CDR1 SGHTA and CDR2 FQGTGA. The CDR3 runs 16 residues. The DNA for the CDR3 is TGTGCCGGCCCTCTAGGGGTAGCGGGAGGCTACAATGAGCAGTTCTTC. Its translation: CAGPLGVAGGYNEQFF.

This clonotype occurred a few times. This may stem from a read error, because a much larger clone lies one nucleotide away. This chain links TRBV28 with TRBJ2-2; 9 bases are shared with TRBD1. Germline CDR1 MDHEN, CDR2 SYDVKM. The CDR3 consists of 19 residues. The DNA for the CDR3 is TGTGCCAGCAGTACCCTGTCCGGGACAGGGACAAGATCTCCCGGGGAGCTGCTTTTT. Translating gives CASSTLSGTGTRSPGELLF.

At least ten counts were recorded for this clonotype. V and J are TRBV29-1 and TRBJ2-1, with D perhaps matching TRBD1 or TRBD2 (5 bases each). The CDR3 runs 10 residues. Germline V lookup: CDR1 SQVTM, CDR2 ANQGSEA. Trimming removed 2 bases at V and 16 bases at J, with 12 bases between. The CDR3 here is CSVERGRRFF. CDR3 in DNA: TGCAGCGTTGAAAGGGGACGCCGATTCTTC.

In this sample, this clonotype turned up a few times. The V and J genes are TRBV24-1 and TRBJ1-1, with 8 bases aligning to TRBD1. The CDR3 sequence is 14 residues long. With V trimmed by 3 bases and J by 4 bases, 3 bases remained unmatched. Germline CDR1 KGHDR, CDR2 SFDVKD. The CDR3 nucleotides are TGTGCCACCAGTGATGGGACAGGACTCACTGAAGCTTTCTTT. It is translated as CATSDGTGLTEAFF.

V gene TRBV5-5 combines with J gene TRBJ2-5; D is perhaps TRBD1 (5 bases). With 0 bases removed from V and 2 bases from J, the gap between germline ends came to 14 bases. Germline CDR1 SGHKS, CDR2 YYEKEE (reference sequence). There are 16 residues in the CDR3. The CDR3: CASSLEADRGQETQYF. The CDR3 region has the DNA TGTGCCAGCAGCTTGGAAGCCGACAGAGGTCAAGAGACCCAGTACTTC.

This clonotype was seen repeatedly, ten times or more. The chain is built from TRBV29-1 and TRBJ2-5; D may be TRBD2 (5 bases). Trimming pared 6 bases from V and 2 bases from J, leaving 7 bases between. The CDR3 loop spans 11 amino acids. Germline V gene lookup returns CDR1 SQVTM and CDR2 ANQGSEA. The DNA for the CDR3 is TGCAGCGTACGGGAACAAGAGACCCAGTACTTC. Its translation: CSVREQETQYF.

V and J are TRBV5-6 and TRBJ1-5; D ambiguous. V lost 5 bases and J 0 bases, leaving 9 bases between the germline ends. This CDR3 has 14 residues. CDR1 SGHDT and CDR2 YYEEEE come from the germline V gene. Here the CDR3 DNA reads TGTGCCAGCAGTTTAGGAATTAGCAATCAGCCCCAGCATTTT. Translated: CASSLGISNQPQHF.

Only a few counts were recorded for this clonotype. The chain carries TRBV20-1 and TRBJ2-3; D possibly corresponds to TRBD1 (6 bases). This CDR3 has 14 amino acids. CDR1 is DFQATT and CDR2 is SNEGSKA in the germline V gene (reference sequence). Deletions cut 6 bases from V and 2 bases from J, with 15 bases between. CDR3 amino acids: CSAADRGTTDTQYF. CDR3 coding DNA: TGCAGTGCCGCGGACAGAGGAACCACAGATACGCAGTATTTT.

This clonotype showed up many times. The DNA for the CDR3 is TGTGCCAGCAGCTTAGCCCCGGGGGATCAGCCCCAGCATTTT. It translates to CASSLAPGDQPQHF. The chain carries TRBV7-2 and TRBJ1-5; D possibly corresponds to TRBD1 (5 bases). The ends were cut back, 0 bases at V and 5 bases at J, with 8 bases in the middle. The CDR3 is made up of 14 amino acids. The germline V gene encodes CDR1 SGHTA and CDR2 FQGNSA. The complete variable domain, with remaining parts taken from reference TRBV7-2 and TRBJ1-5, reads GAGVSQSPSNKVTEKGKDVELRCDPISGHTALYWYRQSLGQGLEFLIYFQGNSAPDKSGLPSDRFSAERTGGSVSTLTIQRTQQEDSAVYLCASSLAPGDQPQHFGDGTRLSIL.

This clonotype has just a few counts. The chain carries TRBV12-3 or TRBV12-4 and TRBJ2-1, with 11 bases lining up with TRBD2. The V gene end was trimmed by 6 bases and the J gene end by 6 bases; junction bases not matched to a gene: 7. The CDR3 totals 15 residues. CDR3 bases: TGTGCCAGCAGACCCGTCCTAGCGGGGGGCAATGAGCAGTTCTTC. This codes for CASRPVLAGGNEQFF.